Sequencing of this TCR beta chain was carried out in a study of relationships among human T cell subsets. Anti-CD45RO beads selected memory T cells out of the CD45RA-negative fraction. TCR alpha and beta CDR3s were amplified from mRNA by semiquantitative ARM-PCR. Exponential amplification used communal superprimers after tagged nested gene-specific primers in ARM-PCR. Via MiXCR, TCRdb re-called the multiplex PCR reads, giving one row per CDR3 protein. The sample records some 10,000 distinct CDR3 sequences, 45% to 65% being singletons. The receptor comes from a man in his forties or fifties in good health. Sequenced material: memory T cells sorted from blood.

CDR3 amino acids: CASSRRQGANTGELFF. CDR3 nucleotide sequence: TGTGCCAGCAGCCGAAGACAGGGGGCAAACACCGGGGAGCTGTTTTTT. The rearrangement uses TRBV5-5 and TRBJ2-2, with 10 positions matching TRBD1. The CDR3 totals 16 residues. V gave up 4 bases and J gave up 2 bases; unmatched junction bases: 5. Germline lookup yields CDR1 SGHKS and CDR2 YYEKEE (reference sequence).